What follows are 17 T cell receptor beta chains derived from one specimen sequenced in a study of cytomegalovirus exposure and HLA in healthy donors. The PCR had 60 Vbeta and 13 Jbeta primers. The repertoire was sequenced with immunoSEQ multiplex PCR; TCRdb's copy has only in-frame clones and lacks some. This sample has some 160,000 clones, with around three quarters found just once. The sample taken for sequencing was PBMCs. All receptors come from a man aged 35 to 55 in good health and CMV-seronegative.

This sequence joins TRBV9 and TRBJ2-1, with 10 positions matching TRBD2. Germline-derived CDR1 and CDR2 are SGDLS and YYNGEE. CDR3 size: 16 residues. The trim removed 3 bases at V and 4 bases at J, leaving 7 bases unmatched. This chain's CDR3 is CASSAGGLAPYNEQFF. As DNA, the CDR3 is TGTGCCAGCAGCGCCGGGGGACTAGCGCCTTACAATGAGCAGTTCTTC.

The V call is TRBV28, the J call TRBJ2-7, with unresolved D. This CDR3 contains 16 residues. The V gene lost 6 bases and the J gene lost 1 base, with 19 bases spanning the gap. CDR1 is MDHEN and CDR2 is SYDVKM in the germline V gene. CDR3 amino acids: CASSYISRLLSYEQYF. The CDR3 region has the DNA TGTGCCAGCAGCTATATATCGCGACTTCTTTCCTACGAGCAGTACTTC.

CDR3 DNA: TGCGCCAGCAGCTCTACCTTCAGGGGCGGGTTGTCCGGGGAGCTGTTTTTT. This encodes CASSSTFRGGLSGELFF. The genes are TRBV5-1 and TRBJ2-2; the D gene is possibly TRBD1 (6 bases). This CDR3 contains 17 residues. Trimming pared 3 bases from V and 6 bases from J, leaving 21 bases between. In germline, CDR1 is SGHRS, CDR2 YFSETQ.

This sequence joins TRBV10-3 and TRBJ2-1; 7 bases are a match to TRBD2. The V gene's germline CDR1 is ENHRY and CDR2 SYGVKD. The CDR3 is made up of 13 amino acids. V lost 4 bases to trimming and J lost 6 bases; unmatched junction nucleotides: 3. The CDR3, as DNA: TGTGCCATCAGTGGCGGGAGCGTCAATGAGCAGTTCTTC. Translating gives CAISGGSVNEQFF.

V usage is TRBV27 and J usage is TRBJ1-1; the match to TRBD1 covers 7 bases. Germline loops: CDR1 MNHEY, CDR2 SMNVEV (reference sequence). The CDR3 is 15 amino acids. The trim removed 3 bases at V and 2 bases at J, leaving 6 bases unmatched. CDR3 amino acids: CASSFSGQINTEAFF. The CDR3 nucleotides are TGTGCCAGCAGTTTTTCGGGACAGATCAACACTGAAGCTTTCTTT.

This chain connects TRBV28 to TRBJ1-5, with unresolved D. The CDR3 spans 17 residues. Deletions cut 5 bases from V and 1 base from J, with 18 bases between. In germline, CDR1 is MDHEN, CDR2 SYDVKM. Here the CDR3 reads CASSPGYPQRSNQPQHF. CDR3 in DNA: TGTGCCAGCAGTCCAGGCTACCCTCAACGGAGCAATCAGCCCCAGCATTTT.

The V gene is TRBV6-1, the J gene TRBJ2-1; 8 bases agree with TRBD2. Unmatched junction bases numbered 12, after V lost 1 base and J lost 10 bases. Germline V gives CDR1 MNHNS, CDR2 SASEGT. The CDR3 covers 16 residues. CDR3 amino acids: CASSEGGSSGLGEQFF. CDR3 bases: TGTGCCAGCAGTGAAGGGGGGTCTAGCGGGTTAGGGGAGCAGTTCTTC.

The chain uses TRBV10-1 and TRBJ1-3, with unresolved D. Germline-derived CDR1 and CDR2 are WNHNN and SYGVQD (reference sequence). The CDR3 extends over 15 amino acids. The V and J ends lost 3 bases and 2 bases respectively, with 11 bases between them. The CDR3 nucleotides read TGCGCCAGCAGTGAAGAAGGAGGCCCTGGAAACACCATATATTTT. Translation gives CASSEEGGPGNTIYF.

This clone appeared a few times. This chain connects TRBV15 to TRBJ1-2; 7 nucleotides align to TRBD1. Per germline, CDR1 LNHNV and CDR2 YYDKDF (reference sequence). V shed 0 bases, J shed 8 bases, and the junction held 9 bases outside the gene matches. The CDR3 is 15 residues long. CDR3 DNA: TGTGCCACCAGCAGAGATGACAGGGCCCTCGTGGGCTACACCTTC. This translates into CATSRDDRALVGYTF.

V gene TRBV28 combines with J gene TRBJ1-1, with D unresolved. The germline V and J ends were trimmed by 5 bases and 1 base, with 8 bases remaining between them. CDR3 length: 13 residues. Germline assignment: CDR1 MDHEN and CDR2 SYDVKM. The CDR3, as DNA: TGTGCCAGCAGTCCGCGGCGGAACACTGAAGCTTTCTTT. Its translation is CASSPRRNTEAFF.

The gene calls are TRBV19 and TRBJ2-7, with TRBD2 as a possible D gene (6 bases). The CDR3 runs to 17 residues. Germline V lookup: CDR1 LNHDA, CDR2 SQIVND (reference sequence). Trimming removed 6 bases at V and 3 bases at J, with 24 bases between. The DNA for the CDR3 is TGTGCCAGTAGCACCTGGGGTCTCGGGAGTTACGGCTACGAGCAGTACTTC. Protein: CASSTWGLGSYGYEQYF.

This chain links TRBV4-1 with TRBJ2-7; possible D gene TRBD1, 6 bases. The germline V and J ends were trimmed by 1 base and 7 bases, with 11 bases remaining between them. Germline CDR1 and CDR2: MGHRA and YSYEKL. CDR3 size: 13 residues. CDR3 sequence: CASSQAGVGEQYF. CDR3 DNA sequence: TGCGCCAGCAGCCAAGCAGGGGTAGGGGAGCAGTACTTC.

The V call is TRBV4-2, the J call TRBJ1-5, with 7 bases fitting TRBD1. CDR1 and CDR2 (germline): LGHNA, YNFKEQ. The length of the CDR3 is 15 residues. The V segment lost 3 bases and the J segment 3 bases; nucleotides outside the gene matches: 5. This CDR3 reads CASSQAGTVNQPQHF. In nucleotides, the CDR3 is TGTGCCAGCAGCCAGGCCGGGACAGTCAATCAGCCCCAGCATTTT.

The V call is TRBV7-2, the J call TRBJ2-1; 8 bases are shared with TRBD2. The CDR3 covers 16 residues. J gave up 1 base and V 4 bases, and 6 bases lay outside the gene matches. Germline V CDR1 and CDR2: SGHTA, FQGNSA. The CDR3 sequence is CASSSGTRRSYNEQFF. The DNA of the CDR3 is TGTGCCAGCAGCTCCGGGACTAGAAGGTCCTACAATGAGCAGTTCTTC.

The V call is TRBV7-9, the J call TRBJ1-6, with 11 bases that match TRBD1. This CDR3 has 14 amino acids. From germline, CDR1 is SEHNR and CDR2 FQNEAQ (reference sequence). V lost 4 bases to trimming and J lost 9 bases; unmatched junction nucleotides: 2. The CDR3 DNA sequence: TGTGCCAGCAGCTCCGGGACAGGGGGTTCACCCCTCCACTTT. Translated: CASSSGTGGSPLHF. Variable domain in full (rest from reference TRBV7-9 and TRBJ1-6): DTGVSQNPRHKITKRGQNVTFRCDPISEHNRLYWYRQTLGQGPEFLTYFQNEAQLEKSRLLSDRFSAERPKGSFSTLEIQRTEQGDSAMYLCASSSGTGGSPLHFGNGTRLTVT.

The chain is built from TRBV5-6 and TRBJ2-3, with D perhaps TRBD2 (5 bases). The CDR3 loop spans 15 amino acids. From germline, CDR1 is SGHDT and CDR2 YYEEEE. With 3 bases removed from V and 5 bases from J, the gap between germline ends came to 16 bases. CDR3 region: CASSSGRDWVDTQYF. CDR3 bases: TGTGCCAGCAGCTCCGGACGGGATTGGGTAGATACGCAGTATTTT.

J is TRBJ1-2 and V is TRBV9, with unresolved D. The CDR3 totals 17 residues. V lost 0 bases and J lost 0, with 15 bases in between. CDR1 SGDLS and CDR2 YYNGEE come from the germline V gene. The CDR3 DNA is TGTGCCAGCAGCGTAGGTCAGGTTGAACTTCCTAACTATGGCTACACCTTC. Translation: CASSVGQVELPNYGYTF.